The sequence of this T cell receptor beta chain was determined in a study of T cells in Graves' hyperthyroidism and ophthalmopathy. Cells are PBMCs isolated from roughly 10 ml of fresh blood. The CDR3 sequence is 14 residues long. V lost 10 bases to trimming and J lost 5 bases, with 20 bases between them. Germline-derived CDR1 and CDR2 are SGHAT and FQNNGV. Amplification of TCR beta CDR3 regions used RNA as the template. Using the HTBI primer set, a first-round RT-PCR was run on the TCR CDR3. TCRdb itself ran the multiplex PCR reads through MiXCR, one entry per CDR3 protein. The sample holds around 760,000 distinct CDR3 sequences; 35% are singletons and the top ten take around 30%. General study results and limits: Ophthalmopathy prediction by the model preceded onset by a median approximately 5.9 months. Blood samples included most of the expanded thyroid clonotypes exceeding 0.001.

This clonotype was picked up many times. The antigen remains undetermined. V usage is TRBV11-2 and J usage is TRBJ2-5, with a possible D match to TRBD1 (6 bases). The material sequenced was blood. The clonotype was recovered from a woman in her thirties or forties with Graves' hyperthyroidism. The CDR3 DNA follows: TGTGCCACGCAGCGACAGGCGGTCCGGGAGACCCAGTACTTC. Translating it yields CATQRQAVRETQYF.